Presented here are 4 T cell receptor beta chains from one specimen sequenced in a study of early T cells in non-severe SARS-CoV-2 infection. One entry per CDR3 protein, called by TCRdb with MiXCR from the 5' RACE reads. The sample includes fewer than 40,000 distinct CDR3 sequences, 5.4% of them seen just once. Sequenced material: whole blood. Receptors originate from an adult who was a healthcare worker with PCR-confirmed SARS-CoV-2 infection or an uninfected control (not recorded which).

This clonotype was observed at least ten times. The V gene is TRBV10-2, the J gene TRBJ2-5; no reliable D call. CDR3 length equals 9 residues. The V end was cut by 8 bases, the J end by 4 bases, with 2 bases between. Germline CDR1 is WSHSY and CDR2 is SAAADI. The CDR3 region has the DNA TGCGCCAGCGGAGAGACCCAGTACTTC. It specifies CASGETQYF.

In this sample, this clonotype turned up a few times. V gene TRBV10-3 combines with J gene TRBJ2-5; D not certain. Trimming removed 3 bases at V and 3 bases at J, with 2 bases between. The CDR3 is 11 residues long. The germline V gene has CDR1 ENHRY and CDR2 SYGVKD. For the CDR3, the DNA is TGTGCCATCAGTGATGAAGAGACCCAGTACTTC. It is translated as CAISDEETQYF.

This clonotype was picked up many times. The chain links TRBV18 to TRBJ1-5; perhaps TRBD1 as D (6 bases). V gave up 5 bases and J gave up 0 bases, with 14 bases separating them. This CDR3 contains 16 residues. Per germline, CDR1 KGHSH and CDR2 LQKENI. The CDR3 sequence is CASSVGTPYSNQPQHF. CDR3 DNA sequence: TGTGCCAGCTCAGTAGGGACACCCTATAGCAATCAGCCCCAGCATTTT.

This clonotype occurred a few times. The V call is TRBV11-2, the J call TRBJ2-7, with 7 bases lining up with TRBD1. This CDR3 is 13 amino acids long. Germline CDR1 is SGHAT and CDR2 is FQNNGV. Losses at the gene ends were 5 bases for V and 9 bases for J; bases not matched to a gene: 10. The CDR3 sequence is CASSPGQQGRQYF. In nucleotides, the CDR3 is TGTGCCAGCAGCCCGGGACAACAGGGGAGGCAGTACTTC.